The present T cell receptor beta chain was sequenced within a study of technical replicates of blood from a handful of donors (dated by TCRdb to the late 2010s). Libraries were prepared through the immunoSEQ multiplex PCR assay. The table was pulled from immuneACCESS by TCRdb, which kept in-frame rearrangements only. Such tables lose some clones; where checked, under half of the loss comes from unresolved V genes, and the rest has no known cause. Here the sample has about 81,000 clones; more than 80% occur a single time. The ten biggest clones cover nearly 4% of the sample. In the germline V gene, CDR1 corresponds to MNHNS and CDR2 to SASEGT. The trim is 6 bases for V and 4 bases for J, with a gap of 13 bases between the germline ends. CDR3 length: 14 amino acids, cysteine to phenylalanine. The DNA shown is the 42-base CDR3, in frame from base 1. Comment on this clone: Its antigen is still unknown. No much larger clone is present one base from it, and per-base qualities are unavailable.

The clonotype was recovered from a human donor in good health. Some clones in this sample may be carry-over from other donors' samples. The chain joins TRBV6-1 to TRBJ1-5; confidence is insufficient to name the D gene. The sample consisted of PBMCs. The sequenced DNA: TGTGCCAGCAGGGCAAGCGGACCAAATCAGCCCCAGCATTTT. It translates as CASRASGPNQPQHF.